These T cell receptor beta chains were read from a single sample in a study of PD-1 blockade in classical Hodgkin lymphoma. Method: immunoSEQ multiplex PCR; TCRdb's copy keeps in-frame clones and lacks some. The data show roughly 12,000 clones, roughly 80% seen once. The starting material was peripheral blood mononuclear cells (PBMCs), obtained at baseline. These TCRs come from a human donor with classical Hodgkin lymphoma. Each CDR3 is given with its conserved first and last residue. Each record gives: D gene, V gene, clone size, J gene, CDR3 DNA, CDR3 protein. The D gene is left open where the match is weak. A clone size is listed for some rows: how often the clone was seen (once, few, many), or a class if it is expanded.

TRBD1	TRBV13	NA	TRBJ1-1	TGTGCCAGCAGCGCGGGACAGGGGGTGGGTGGGACTGAAGCTTTCTTT	CASSAGQGVGGTEAFF
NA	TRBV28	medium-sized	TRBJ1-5	TGTGCCAGCAGTCCAGATCTGAATAGCAATCAGCCCCAGCATTTT	CASSPDLNSNQPQHF
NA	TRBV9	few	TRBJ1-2	TGTGCCAGCAACGCGGGGGGCGGCTACACCTTC	CASNAGGGYTF
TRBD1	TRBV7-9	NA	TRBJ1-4	TGTGCCAGCAGGGGGGGACAGGGAGGTGAAAAACTGTTTTTT	CASRGGQGGEKLFF
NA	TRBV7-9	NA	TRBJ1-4	TGTGCCAGCAGGGAGATCGCAACTAATGAAAAACTGTTTTTT	CASREIATNEKLFF
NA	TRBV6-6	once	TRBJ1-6	TGTGCCAGCAGTTATGCTTCGCAGGGGAGCTCACCCCTCCACTTT	CASSYASQGSSPLHF
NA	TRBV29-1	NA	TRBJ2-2	TGCAGCGTTTCCCGCGAGGGATTGACCGGGGAGCTGTTTTTT	CSVSREGLTGELFF
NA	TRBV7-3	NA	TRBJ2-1	TGTGCCAGCAGCTTAAACCCCAATGAGCAGTTCTTC	CASSLNPNEQFF
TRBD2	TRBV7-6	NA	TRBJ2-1	TGTGCCAGCAGCTGGGAGGTCGGGCGGGGGGGCAATGAGCAGTTCTTC	CASSWEVGRGGNEQFF
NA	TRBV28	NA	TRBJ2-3	TGTGCCAGCAGTCCCCCGGGCATGGCAGATACGCAGTATTTT	CASSPPGMADTQYF
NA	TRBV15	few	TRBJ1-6	TGTGCCACCAGCAGAGGCGGCCAGAGCTCCTATAATTCACCCCTCCACTTT	CATSRGGQSSYNSPLHF
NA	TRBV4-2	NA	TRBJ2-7	TGTGCCAGCAGCCAAGAGTATTCTCCGGGACGGACCTACGAGCAGTACTTC	CASSQEYSPGRTYEQYF
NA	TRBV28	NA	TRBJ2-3	TGTGCCAGCAGTCCCCGTACAGGCCGGTTCACAGATACGCAGTATTTT	CASSPRTGRFTDTQYF
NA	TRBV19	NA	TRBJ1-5	TGTGCCAGTAGTATTCGGGTTCTACGGACTCTCCGGGAAGGTCAGCCCCAGCATTTT	CASSIRVLRTLREGQPQHF
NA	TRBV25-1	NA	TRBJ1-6	TGTGCCAGCAGTGGGGGGCACTCCTATAATTCACCCCTCCACTTT	CASSGGHSYNSPLHF
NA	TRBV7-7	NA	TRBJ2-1	TGTGCCAGCAGCTTAGTATACGAGGGCAATGAGCAGTTCTTC	CASSLVYEGNEQFF
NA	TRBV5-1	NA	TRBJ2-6	TGCGCCAGCAGCCAGGTAATCTCTGGGGCCAACGTCCTGACTTTC	CASSQVISGANVLTF
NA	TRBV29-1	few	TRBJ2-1	TGCAGCACCCAACCCCATGGCGGGGCAGGCGGTGAGCAGTTCTTC	CSTQPHGGAGGEQFF
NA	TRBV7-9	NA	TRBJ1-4	TGTGCCAGCAGCTCGGGACACGGAAATGAAAAACTGTTTTTT	CASSSGHGNEKLFF
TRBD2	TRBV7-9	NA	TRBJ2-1	TGTGCCAGCAGCCGTTGGGGCCGGACTAGTCACAATGAGCAGTTCTTC	CASSRWGRTSHNEQFF
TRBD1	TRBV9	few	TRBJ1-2	TGTGCCAGCAGCGTACCGACAGGGGGCGCGAATGGCTACACCTTC	CASSVPTGGANGYTF
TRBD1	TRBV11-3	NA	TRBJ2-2	TGTGCCAGCAGCCCGGACAGGGGGCTGGACACCGGGGAGCTGTTTTTT	CASSPDRGLDTGELFF
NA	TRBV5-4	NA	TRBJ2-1	TGTGCCAGCAGCCCCCTCGACCATGAGCAGTTCTTC	CASSPLDHEQFF
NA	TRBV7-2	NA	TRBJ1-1	TGTGCCAGCAGCTTATGGGCCGCGGGGGTTACTGAAGCTTTCTTT	CASSLWAAGVTEAFF
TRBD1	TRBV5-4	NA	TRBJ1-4	TGTGCCAGCAGCTTCGGACAGGGAGGGACTAATGAAAAACTGTTTTTT	CASSFGQGGTNEKLFF
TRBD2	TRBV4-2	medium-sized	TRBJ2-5	TGTGCCAGCAGCCAAGATATTGGAGCGGGGGGAGAGACCCAGTACTTC	CASSQDIGAGGETQYF
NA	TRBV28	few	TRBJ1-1	TGTGCCAGCAGCCCTGGGGGCATCTCTGAAGCTTTCTTT	CASSPGGISEAFF
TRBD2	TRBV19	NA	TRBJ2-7	TGTGCCAGTAGTGCCTCTAGCGGGGGTTCCTACGAGCAGTACTTC	CASSASSGGSYEQYF
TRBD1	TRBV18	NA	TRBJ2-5	TGTGCCAGCTCACGACCGGGACAGGCGCAAGAGACCCAGTACTTC	CASSRPGQAQETQYF
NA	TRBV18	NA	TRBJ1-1	TGTGCCAGCTCACCCGGCCTGAACACTGAAGCTTTCTTT	CASSPGLNTEAFF
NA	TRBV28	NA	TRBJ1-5	TGTGCCAGCAGTTGGGCGGGCAATCAGCCCCAGCATTTT	CASSWAGNQPQHF
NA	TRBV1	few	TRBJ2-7	TGCACCAGCAGCCAAGGGTCCCGCATGGCCAGGAGTTCCTACGAGCAGTACTTC	CTSSQGSRMARSSYEQYF